The 2 T cell receptor beta chains below were found in one sample sequenced in a study of early T cells in non-severe SARS-CoV-2 infection (dated by TCRdb to the early 2020s). The library was produced with 5' RACE. TCRdb records NextSeq 500 as the sequencer. TCRdb handled the public reads itself, with Q25 trimming in fastp and clone calling in MiXCR, and kept productive beta chains. When rows share a CDR3 protein, they turn into one entry using the most common DNA and genes. This sample gives about 79,000 distinct CDR3 sequences in total; approximately 10% of them show up just once. The ten top clones hold approximately 4.5% of the sample. The sample consisted of whole blood. Receptors originate from an adult who was a healthcare worker with PCR-confirmed SARS-CoV-2 infection or an uninfected control (not recorded which).

This clonotype was detected ten times or more. The chain links TRBV3-1 to TRBJ2-3, with no clear D. The V gene lost 0 bases and the J gene lost 6 bases, with 7 bases spanning the gap. The CDR3 is 13 residues long. Germline assignment: CDR1 LGHDT and CDR2 YNNKEL (reference sequence). The CDR3 spells CASSQDPRDTQYF. In DNA form, the CDR3 reads TGTGCCAGCAGCCAAGATCCAAGGGATACGCAGTATTTT.

The genes are TRBV6-6 and TRBJ2-7; 7 bases line up with TRBD1. The CDR3 loop spans 13 amino acids. CDR1 is MNHNY and CDR2 is SVGAGI in the germline V gene (reference sequence). The V gene end was trimmed by 6 bases and the J gene end by 2 bases; junction bases not matched to a gene: 4. The CDR3: CASSNRGAYEQYF. CDR3 coding DNA: TGTGCCAGCAGCAACAGGGGCGCCTACGAGCAGTACTTC.